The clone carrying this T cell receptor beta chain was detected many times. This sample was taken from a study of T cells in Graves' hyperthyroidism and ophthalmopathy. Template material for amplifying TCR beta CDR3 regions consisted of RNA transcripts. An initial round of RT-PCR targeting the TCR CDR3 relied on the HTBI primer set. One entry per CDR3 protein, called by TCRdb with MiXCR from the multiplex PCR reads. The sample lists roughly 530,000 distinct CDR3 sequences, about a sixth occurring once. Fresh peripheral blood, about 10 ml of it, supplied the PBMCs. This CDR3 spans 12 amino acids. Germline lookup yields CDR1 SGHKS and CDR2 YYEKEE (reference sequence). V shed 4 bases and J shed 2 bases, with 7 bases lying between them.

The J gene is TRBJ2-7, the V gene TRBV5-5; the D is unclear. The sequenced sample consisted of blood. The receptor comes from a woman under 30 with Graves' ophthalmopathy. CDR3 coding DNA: TGTGCCAGCAGCCGCGAGACCTACGAGCAGTACTTC. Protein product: CASSRETYEQYF.